Given below is one T cell receptor (beta chain) in context. Its antigen is not identified. CDR1 SGHVS and CDR2 FNYEAQ come from the germline V gene. The V end lost 2 bases, the J end lost 0 bases, and 13 bases lay between the germline ends. The length of the CDR3 is 17 residues. This sample was taken from a study of OX40 agonist ivuxolimab in advanced cancers. Across the study: Of mixed ages from about 20 to 85 and averaging about 56 years, the group was about 86% male. Study results and limitations: Determination of antigen specificity was not performed for the expanded peripheral T cells.

The data were produced by immunoSEQ multiplex PCR, yet TCRdb's version contains in-frame clones alone and is incomplete. The sample lists about 50,000 clones; almost 90% were seen once. The sample here was CD4+ or CD8+ T cells sorted from blood, taken in a trial of the OX40 agonist ivuxolimab. The receptor was isolated from an adult with an advanced solid tumor such as melanoma, head and neck, liver or kidney cancer. The chain is built from TRBV7-6 and TRBJ1-4; D may be TRBD1 (6 bases). The CDR3 is CASSLTPRTATNEKLFF. For the CDR3, the DNA is TGTGCCAGCAGCTTAACCCCTCGGACAGCAACTAATGAAAAACTGTTTTTT.